Included here is one T cell receptor (beta chain) sequence, with context. This sample is part of a study of OX40 agonist ivuxolimab in advanced cancers. Study as a whole: The study treated patients with ivuxolimab, an agonistic anti-OX40 (CD134) antibody. Every 2 weeks, patients received ivuxolimab intravenously, dosed at 0.01 to 10 mg/kg. Aged 23 to 79 with a mean of 60 years, they were about 80% male.

This table comes from immunoSEQ multiplex PCR, and its TCRdb copy is limited to in-frame clones, with some not included. The sample records approximately 66,000 clones, approximately 88% being singletons. This CDR3 is 13 amino acids long. Trimming took 4 bases from V and 9 from J, leaving 10 bases between them. In germline, CDR1 is MNHEY, CDR2 SVGAGI. The rearrangement links TRBV6-5 to TRBJ2-6, with D perhaps TRBD2 (6 bases). The receptor's source is an adult with an advanced solid tumor such as melanoma, head and neck, liver or kidney cancer. The specimen was CD4+ or CD8+ T cells sorted from blood, collected in a trial of the OX40 agonist ivuxolimab. The CDR3 protein is CASSSGTRNVLTF. The DNA for the CDR3 is TGTGCCAGCAGTTCCGGGACTCGCAACGTCCTGACTTTC.